This T cell receptor (beta chain) was identified during a study of blood T cells in healthy people across ages. About the research overall: The capture of about one barcoded beta molecule per two T cells was achieved by template switching.

In germline, CDR1 is MNHNY, CDR2 SVGAGI (reference sequence). The V gene lost 2 bases and the J gene lost 9 bases, with 10 bases spanning the gap. The CDR3 loop spans 12 amino acids. The second PCR ran 7 to 11 cycles with a sample-barcoded 5' primer and J-beta primers. Paired-end reads containing CDR3 totaled no fewer than 2.5 million for each sample. TCRdb used MiXCR to reprocess the 5' RACE reads, holding one entry per CDR3 protein. The profile shows about 830,000 distinct CDR3 sequences, around 68% of them singletons. This receptor was identified in a man aged 25 to 45 in good health. The chain recombines TRBV6-6 with TRBJ1-2; D is ambiguous. Sequences were obtained from blood. CDR3 sequence reads: CASSYEARSYTF. CDR3 DNA: TGTGCCAGCAGTTACGAGGCCAGAAGCTACACCTTC.